This T cell receptor (beta chain) was observed in a study of cytomegalovirus exposure and HLA in healthy donors. The overall study: In terms of ancestry, the Caucasian-associated cluster contained about 81% of the approximately 400 genotyped donors. Overall study results and limits: Several V segments, TRBV6-2 and TRBV6-3 among them, could not be told apart and were dropped. A later analysis linked a missense DCLRE1C variant to TCR beta V- and J-gene trimming.

For this clone: Its antigen is as yet unknown.

V shed 3 bases and J 8 bases; nucleotides not matched to a gene: 7. Germline V gene sequence: CDR1 SGHRS, CDR2 YFSETQ. The CDR3 contains 14 residues. The PCR used 60 Vbeta and 13 Jbeta primers. Using immunoSEQ multiplex PCR, the repertoire was profiled, and TCRdb retains in-frame clones only, with some absent. Of about 150,000 clones listed, approximately 81% are singletons. This rearrangement joins TRBV5-1 to TRBJ2-1; 8 nucleotides align to TRBD2. This sequence was found in a woman aged 40 to 50 in good health and CMV-seropositive. The sequenced material came from PBMCs. CDR3 sequence reads: CASSYTGGRDEQFF. Written as DNA, the CDR3 is TGCGCCAGCAGCTACACGGGGGGGCGGGATGAGCAGTTCTTC.